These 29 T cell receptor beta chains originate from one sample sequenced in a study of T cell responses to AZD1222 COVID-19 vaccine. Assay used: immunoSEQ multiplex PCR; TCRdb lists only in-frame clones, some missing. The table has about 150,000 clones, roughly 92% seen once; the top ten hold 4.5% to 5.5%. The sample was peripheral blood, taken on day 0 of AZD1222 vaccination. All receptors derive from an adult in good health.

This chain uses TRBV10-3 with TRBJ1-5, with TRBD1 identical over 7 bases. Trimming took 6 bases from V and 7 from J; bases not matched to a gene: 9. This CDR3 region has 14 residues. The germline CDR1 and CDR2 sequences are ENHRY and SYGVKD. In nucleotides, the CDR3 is TGTGCCATCAGCCGACAGGGTATCGAACAGCCCCAGCATTTT. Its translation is CAISRQGIEQPQHF.

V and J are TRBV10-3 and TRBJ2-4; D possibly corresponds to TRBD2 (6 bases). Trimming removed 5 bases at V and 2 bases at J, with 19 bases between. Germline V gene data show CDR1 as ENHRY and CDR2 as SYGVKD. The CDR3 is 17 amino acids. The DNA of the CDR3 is TGTGCCATCAGTCAGGAATTCGGGAGCTCCCCCAAAAACATTCAGTACTTC. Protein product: CAISQEFGSSPKNIQYF.

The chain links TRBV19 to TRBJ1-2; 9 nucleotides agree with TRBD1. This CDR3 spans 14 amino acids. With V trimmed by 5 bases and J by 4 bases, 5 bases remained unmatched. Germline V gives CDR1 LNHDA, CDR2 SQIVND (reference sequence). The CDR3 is CASSPDRGSYGYTF. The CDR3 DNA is TGTGCCAGTAGTCCTGACAGGGGGTCCTATGGCTACACCTTC.

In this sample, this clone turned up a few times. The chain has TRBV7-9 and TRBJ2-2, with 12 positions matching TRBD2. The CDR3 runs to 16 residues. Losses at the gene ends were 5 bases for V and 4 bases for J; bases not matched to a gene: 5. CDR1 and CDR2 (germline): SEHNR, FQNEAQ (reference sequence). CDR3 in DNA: TGTGCCAGCAGCAAACCGGGACTAGCGGGCACCGGGGAGCTGTTTTTT. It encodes CASSKPGLAGTGELFF.

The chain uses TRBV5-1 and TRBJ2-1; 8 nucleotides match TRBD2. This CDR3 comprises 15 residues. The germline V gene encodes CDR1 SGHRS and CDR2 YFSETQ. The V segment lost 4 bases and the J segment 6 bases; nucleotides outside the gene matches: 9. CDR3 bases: TGCGCCAGCAGCATTCTAGCGGGTTCGGGCAATGAGCAGTTCTTC. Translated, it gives CASSILAGSGNEQFF.

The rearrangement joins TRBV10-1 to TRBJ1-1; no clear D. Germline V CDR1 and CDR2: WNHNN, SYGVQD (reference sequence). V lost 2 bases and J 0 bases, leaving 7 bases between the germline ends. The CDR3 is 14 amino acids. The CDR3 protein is CASSEDALNTEAFF. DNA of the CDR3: TGCGCCAGCAGTGAGGACGCTTTGAACACTGAAGCTTTCTTT.

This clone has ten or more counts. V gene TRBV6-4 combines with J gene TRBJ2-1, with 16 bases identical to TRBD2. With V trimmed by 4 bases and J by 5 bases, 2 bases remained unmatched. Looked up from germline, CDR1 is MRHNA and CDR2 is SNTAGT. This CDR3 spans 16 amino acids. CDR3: CASSVGLAGGHNEQFF. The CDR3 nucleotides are TGTGCCAGCAGTGTGGGACTAGCGGGAGGGCACAATGAGCAGTTCTTC.

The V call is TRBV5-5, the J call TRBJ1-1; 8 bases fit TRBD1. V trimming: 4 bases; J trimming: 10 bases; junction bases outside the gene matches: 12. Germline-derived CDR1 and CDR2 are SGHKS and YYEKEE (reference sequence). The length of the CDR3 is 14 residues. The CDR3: CASSMIITGGGAFF. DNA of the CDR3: TGTGCCAGCAGCATGATCATAACAGGGGGAGGAGCTTTCTTT.

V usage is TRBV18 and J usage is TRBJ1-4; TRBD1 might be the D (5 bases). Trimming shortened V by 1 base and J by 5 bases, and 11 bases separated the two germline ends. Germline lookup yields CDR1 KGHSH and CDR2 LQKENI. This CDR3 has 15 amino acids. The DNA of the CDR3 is TGTGCCAGCTCACCACTGAGACAGCTAAATGAAAAACTGTTTTTT. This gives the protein CASSPLRQLNEKLFF.

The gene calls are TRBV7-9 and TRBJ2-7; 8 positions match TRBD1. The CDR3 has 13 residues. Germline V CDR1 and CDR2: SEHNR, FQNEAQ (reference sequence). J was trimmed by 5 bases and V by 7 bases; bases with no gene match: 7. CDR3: CASTRTGIHEQYF. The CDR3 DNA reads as TGTGCCAGCACCCGGACAGGGATCCACGAGCAGTACTTC.

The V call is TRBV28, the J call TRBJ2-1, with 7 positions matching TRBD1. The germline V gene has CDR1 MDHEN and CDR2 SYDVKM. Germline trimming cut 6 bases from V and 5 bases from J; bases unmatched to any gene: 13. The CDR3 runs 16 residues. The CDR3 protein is CASRPHDGDRDNEQFF. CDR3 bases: TGTGCCAGCAGGCCTCATGATGGTGACAGGGACAATGAGCAGTTCTTC.

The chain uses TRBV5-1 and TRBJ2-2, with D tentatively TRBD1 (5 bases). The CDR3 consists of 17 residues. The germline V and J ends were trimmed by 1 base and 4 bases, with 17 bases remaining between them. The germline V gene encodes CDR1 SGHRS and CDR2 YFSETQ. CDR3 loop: CASSLIWGQQGTGELFF. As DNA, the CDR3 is TGCGCCAGCAGCTTGATCTGGGGCCAGCAGGGCACCGGGGAGCTGTTTTTT.

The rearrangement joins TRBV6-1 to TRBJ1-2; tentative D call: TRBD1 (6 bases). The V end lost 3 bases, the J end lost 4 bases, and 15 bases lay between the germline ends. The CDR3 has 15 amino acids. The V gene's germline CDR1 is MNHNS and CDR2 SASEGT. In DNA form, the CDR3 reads TGTGCCAGCAGTGAGGGACAACTTGATTTCTATGGCTACACCTTC. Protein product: CASSEGQLDFYGYTF.

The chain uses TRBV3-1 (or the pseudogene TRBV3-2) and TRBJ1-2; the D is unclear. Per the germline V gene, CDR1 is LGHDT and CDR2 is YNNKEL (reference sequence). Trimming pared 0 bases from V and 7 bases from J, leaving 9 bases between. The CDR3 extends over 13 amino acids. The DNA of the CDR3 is TGTGCCAGCAGCCAAGACAACGTCTCTGGCTACACCTTC. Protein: CASSQDNVSGYTF.

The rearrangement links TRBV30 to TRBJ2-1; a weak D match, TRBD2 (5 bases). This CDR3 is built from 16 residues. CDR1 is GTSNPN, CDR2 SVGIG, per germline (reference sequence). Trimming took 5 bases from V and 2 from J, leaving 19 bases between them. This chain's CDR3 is CAWDEGLRRPYNEQFF. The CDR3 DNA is TGTGCCTGGGATGAGGGCCTTCGCAGGCCCTACAATGAGCAGTTCTTC.

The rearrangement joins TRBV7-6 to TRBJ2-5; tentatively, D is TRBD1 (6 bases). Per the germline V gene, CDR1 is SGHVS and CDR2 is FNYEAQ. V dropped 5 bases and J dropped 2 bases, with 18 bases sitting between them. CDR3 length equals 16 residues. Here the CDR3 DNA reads TGTGCCAGCAGCCTGGCGTTGGGAACAGGGCAAGAGACCCAGTACTTC. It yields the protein CASSLALGTGQETQYF. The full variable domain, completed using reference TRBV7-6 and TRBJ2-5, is GAGVSQSPRYKVTKRGQDVALRCDPISGHVSLYWYRQALGQGPEFLTYFNYEAQQDKSGLPNDRFSAERPEGSISTLTIQRTEQRDSAMYRCASSLALGTGQETQYFGPGTRLLVL.

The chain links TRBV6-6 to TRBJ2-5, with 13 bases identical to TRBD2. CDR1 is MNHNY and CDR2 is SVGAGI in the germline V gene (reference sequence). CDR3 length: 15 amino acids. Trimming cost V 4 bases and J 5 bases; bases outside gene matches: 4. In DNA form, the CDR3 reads TGTGCCAGCAGTTTTGGACTAGCGGGAGCGGAGACCCAGTACTTC. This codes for CASSFGLAGAETQYF.

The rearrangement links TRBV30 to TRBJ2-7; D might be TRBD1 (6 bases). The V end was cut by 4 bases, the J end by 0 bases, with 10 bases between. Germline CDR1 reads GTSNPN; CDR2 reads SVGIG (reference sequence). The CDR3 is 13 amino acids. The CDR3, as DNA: TGTGCCTGGAAATCAGGGGTCTCCTACGAGCAGTACTTC. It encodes CAWKSGVSYEQYF.

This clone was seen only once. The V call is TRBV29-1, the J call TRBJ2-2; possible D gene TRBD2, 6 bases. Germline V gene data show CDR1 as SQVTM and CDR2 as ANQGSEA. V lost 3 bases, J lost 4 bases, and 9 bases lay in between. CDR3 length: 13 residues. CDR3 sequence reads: CSVEMRGTGELFF. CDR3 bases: TGCAGCGTTGAGATGCGGGGCACCGGGGAGCTGTTTTTT.

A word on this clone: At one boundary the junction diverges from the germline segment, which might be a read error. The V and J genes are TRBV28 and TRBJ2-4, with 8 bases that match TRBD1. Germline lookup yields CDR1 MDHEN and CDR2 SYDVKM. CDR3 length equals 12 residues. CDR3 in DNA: TGTGCCAGCAGTTCCCACCCAGGGGGCGCGGACTTC. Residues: CASSSHPGGADF.

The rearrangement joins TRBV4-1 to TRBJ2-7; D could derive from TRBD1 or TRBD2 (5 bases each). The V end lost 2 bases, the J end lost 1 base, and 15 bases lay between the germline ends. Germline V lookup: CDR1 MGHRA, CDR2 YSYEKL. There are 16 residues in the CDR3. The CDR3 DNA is TGCGCCAGCAGCCAACTTGGGACCCGGGGATCCTACGAGCAGTACTTC. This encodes CASSQLGTRGSYEQYF.

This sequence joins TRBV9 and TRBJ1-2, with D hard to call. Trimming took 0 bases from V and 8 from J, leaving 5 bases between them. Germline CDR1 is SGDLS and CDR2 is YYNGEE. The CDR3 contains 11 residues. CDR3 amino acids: CASSVGYGYTF. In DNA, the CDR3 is TGTGCCAGCAGCGTAGGTTACGGCTACACCTTC.

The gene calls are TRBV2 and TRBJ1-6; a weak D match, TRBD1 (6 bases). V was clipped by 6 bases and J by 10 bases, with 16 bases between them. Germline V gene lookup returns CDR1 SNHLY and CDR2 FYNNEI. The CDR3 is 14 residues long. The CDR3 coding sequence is TGTGCCAGCAGGGAAACAGGGTTAGGCTCACCCCTCCACTTT. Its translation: CASRETGLGSPLHF.

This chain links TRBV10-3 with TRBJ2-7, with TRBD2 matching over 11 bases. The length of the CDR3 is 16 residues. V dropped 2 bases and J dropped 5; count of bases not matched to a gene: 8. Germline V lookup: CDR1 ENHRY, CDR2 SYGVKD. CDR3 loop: CAISERSTSGSHEQYF. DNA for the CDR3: TGTGCCATCAGTGAGCGGAGCACTAGCGGGAGCCACGAGCAGTACTTC.

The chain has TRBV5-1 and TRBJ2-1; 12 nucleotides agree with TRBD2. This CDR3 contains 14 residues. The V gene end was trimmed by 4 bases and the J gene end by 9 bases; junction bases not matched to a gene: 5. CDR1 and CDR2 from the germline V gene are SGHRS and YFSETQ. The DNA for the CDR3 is TGCGCCAGCAGCATTGGACTAGCGGGGAGTGAGCAGTTCTTC. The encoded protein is CASSIGLAGSEQFF.

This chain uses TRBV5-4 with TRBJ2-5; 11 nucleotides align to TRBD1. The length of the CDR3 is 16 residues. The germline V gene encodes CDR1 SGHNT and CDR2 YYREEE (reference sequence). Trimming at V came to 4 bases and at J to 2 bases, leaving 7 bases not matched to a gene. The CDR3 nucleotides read TGTGCCAGCAGCCCCACCGGGACAGGGGGGCAAGAGACCCAGTACTTC. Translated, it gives CASSPTGTGGQETQYF.

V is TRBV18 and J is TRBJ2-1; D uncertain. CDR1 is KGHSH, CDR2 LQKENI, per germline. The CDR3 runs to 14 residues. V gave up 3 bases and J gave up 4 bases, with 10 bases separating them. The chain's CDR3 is CASSPAEGYNEQFF. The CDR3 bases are TGTGCCAGCTCACCTGCGGAAGGGTACAATGAGCAGTTCTTC.

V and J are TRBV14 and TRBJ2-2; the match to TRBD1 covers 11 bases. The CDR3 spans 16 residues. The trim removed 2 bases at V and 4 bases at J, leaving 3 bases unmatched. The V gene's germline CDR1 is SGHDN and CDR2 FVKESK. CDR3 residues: CASSQRGTGGTGELFF. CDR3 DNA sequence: TGTGCCAGCAGCCAAAGAGGGACAGGGGGCACCGGGGAGCTGTTTTTT.

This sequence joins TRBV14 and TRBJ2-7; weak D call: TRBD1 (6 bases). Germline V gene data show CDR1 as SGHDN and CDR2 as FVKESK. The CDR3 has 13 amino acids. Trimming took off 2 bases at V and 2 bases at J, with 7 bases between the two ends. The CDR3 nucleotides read TGTGCCAGCAGCCAACAGGGGCCCTACGAGCAGTACTTC. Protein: CASSQQGPYEQYF.